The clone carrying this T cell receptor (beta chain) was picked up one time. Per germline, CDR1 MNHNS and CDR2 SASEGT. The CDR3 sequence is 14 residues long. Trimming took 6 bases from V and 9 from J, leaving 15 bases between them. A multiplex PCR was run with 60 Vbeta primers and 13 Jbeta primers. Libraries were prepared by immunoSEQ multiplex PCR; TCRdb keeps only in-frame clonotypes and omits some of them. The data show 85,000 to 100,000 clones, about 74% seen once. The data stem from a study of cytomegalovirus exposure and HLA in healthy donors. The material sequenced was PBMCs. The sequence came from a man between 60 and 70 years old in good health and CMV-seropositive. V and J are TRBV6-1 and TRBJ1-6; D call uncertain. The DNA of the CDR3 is TGTGCCAGCAGGCCGGGAAAAGGTGGTTCACCCCTCCACTTT. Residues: CASRPGKGGSPLHF.